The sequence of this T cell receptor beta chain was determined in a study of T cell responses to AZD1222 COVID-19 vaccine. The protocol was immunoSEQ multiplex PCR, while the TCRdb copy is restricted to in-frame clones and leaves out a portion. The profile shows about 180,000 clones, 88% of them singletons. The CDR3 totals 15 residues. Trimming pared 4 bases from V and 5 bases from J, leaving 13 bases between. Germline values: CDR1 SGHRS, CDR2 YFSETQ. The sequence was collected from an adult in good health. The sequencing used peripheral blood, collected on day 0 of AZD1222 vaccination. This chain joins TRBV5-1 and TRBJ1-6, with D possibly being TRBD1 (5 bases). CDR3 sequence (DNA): TGCGCCAGCAGCACCCTCGAAGGGGATAATTCACCCCTCCACTTT. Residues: CASSTLEGDNSPLHF. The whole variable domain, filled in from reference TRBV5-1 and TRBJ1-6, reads KAGVTQTPRYLIKTRGQQVTLSCSPISGHRSVSWYQQTPGQGLQFLFEYFSETQRNKGNFPGRFSGRQFSNSRSEMNVSTLELGDSALYLCASSTLEGDNSPLHFGNGTRLTVT.